The source of this T cell receptor beta chain is a study of shared clonotypes between healthy human individuals. Replicate PCRs were loaded with roughly 0.3 ug DNA from unsorted PBMC, about 30,000 T cell genomes. Some clones are missing from TCRdb's copy, which holds only in-frame ones; the method was immunoSEQ multiplex PCR. The sample lists about 470,000 clones, 70% to 80% occurring once. Sample: PBMCs. The sequence came from a woman between 40 and 50 years old in good health. Some clones in this sample may be carry-over from other donors' samples.

The CDR3 protein is CASSRNRGQTNEKLFF. DNA for the CDR3: TGCGCCAGCAGCAGAAACAGGGGGCAGACTAATGAAAAACTGTTTTTT. V is TRBV5-1 and J is TRBJ1-4; 9 bases map to TRBD1. The germline V gene has CDR1 SGHRS and CDR2 YFSETQ. The junction had 6 bases not matched to a gene; V was cut back by 4 bases and J by 2 bases. The CDR3 covers 16 residues.